The entry below describes one TCR beta chain. Only in-frame clones appear in the TCRdb table, and some are missing; sequencing was by immunoSEQ multiplex PCR. The table shows about 100,000 clones, with approximately 85% occurring only once. This record belongs to a study of PD-L1 blockade in urothelial cancer. Study information: Investigators checked blood 3 weeks (second dose) and 6 weeks after treatment start. A median roughly 130,000 T cells were found in blood samples.

V gave up 4 bases and J gave up 0 bases, with 8 bases separating them. CDR1 and CDR2 from the germline V gene are SGDLS and YYNGEE. The CDR3 sequence is 15 residues long. The chain employs TRBV9 and TRBJ2-6; possible D gene TRBD1, 5 bases. This sample comprised PBMCs, obtained around atezolizumab (anti-PD-L1) treatment. This sequence was found in a man in his fifties with urothelial cancer. The CDR3 coding sequence is TGTGCCAGCAGCCCCAGGGTCTCTGGGGCCAACGTCCTGACTTTC. Translated: CASSPRVSGANVLTF.